These T cell receptor beta chains were read from a single sample in a study of TIL therapy for anti-PD-1-resistant metastatic lung cancer. Repertoires were generated with immunoSEQ multiplex PCR, while TCRdb's copy carries only in-frame clones and drops some. This repertoire shows about 7,200 clones, nearly 75% found once; its top ten account for more than 6%. The sample was tumor tissue, taken at baseline. These receptors all stem from a person between 25 and 80 years old with non-small cell lung cancer. Each CDR3 is given with its conserved first and last residue. A clone size is listed for some rows: how often the clone was seen (once, few, many), or a class if it is expanded.

TRBJ1-1	.	TRBV6-1	CASYWLGGLTEAFF
TRBJ1-2	.	TRBV6-5	CASSPSSGGWGYTF
TRBJ2-5	.	TRBV27	CASSSPISGKETQYF
TRBJ1-1	.	TRBV7-2	CASSLDLKVNTEAFF
TRBJ2-1	.	TRBV14	CASSQGGEQFF
TRBJ1-1	.	TRBV2	CASKSDKNTEAFF
TRBJ2-2	once	TRBV6-6	CASRDPDTGELFF
TRBJ1-1	.	TRBV6-5	CASSYTWSLNTEAFF
TRBJ1-5	.	TRBV11-2	CASSFDRYQPQHF
TRBJ2-7	.	TRBV5-1	CASSFGGGQSSREQYF
TRBJ2-3	.	TRBV5-1	CASSWTGISGDTQYF
TRBJ1-4	.	TRBV12-1	CATAWRGSSEKLFF
TRBJ2-2	.	TRBV7-3	CASSPIGTANTGELFF
TRBJ1-2	.	TRBV29-1	CSVEVSGQLTNYGYTF
TRBJ2-3	few	TRBV5-4	CASSLGGLTDTQYF
TRBJ2-1	.	TRBV4-3	CASSQDGTSANEQFF
TRBJ2-2	once	TRBV4-2	CASSQETSGGGTGELFF
TRBJ2-7	.	TRBV18	CASGPLRDSYEQYF
TRBJ1-2	.	TRBV28	CASSSTRGLGGYTF
TRBJ2-1	few	TRBV9	CASSVGQYNEQFF
TRBJ2-1	.	TRBV11-1	CASSSTSGVTYNEQFF
TRBJ1-5	few	TRBV6-5	CASSYSGGDNQPQHF
TRBJ2-1	.	TRBV15	CATSRVVGYNEQFF
TRBJ1-3	.	TRBV7-2	CASSLGGSGNTIYF
TRBJ2-1	.	TRBV11-2	CASSSPGTSPLNEQFF
TRBJ2-7	.	TRBV28	CASSLWGQGYEQYF
TRBJ2-7	.	TRBV10-3	CAISPFSGRALEQYF
TRBJ2-7	.	TRBV6-5	CASRQGYTGYEQYF